Below are 18 T cell receptor beta chains sequenced from a single sample in a study of T cell responses to AZD1222 COVID-19 vaccine. TCRdb keeps only in-frame clones here, not all; method: immunoSEQ multiplex PCR. The sample records roughly 80,000 clones, roughly 90% being singletons. Sequenced here: peripheral blood, sampled on day 0 of AZD1222 vaccination. The receptors stem from an adult in good health.

The chain recombines TRBV4-1 with TRBJ2-1; 10 bases are shared with TRBD2. V shed 4 bases, J shed 6 bases, and the junction held 9 bases outside the gene matches. This CDR3 spans 16 amino acids. The germline V gene has CDR1 MGHRA and CDR2 YSYEKL. CDR3 residues: CASSLRPSGSSNEQFF. In nucleotides, the CDR3 is TGCGCCAGCAGCCTCCGCCCTAGCGGGAGCAGCAATGAGCAGTTCTTC.

For the CDR3, the DNA is TGTGCCACGGGGACGGAACTATCGGGGGCTGAAGCTTTCTTT. Translating gives CATGTELSGAEAFF. The rearrangement uses TRBV11-3 and TRBJ1-1, with D perhaps TRBD1 (5 bases). V was clipped by 10 bases and J by 6 bases, with 21 bases between them. CDR3 length: 14 amino acids. The germline V gene encodes CDR1 SGHNT and CDR2 YENEEA.

A single count supports this clone. The rearrangement joins TRBV5-1 to TRBJ1-2, with TRBD1 as a possible D gene (5 bases). Per the germline V gene, CDR1 is SGHRS and CDR2 is YFSETQ. V dropped 4 bases and J dropped 6 bases, with 10 bases sitting between them. The CDR3 runs to 12 residues. In nucleotides, the CDR3 is TGCGCCAGCAGCCTGGGAGGGGATGGCTACACCTTC. Its translation: CASSLGGDGYTF.

V gene TRBV6-6 combines with J gene TRBJ1-3; D is ambiguous. V was cut by 7 bases and J by 0 bases, with 10 bases left in between. The CDR3 contains 14 residues. CDR1 and CDR2 (germline): MNHNY, SVGAGI (reference sequence). CDR3 residues: CASTRINSGNTIYF. The CDR3 DNA is TGTGCCAGCACGCGGATAAACTCTGGAAACACCATATATTTT.

This clone was counted once. The CDR3 reads CAISERTGGDQPQHF. CDR3 nucleotides: TGTGCCATCAGTGAACGTACAGGGGGGGATCAGCCCCAGCATTTT. The genes are TRBV10-3 and TRBJ1-5, with TRBD1 matching 8 bases. The V and J ends lost 3 bases and 5 bases, in that order; junction bases with no gene match: 6. Per germline, CDR1 ENHRY and CDR2 SYGVKD. The CDR3 length is 15 residues.

The chain is built from TRBV4-3 and TRBJ2-5; the D call may be TRBD1 or TRBD2 (6 bases each). V was shortened by 0 bases and J by 4 bases, with 18 bases between the two germline ends. Per germline, CDR1 LGHNA and CDR2 YSLEER. The CDR3 covers 17 residues. This CDR3 reads CASSQDPDRGGRETQYF. CDR3 DNA sequence: TGCGCCAGCAGCCAAGACCCCGACAGAGGGGGGCGAGAGACCCAGTACTTC.

The chain uses TRBV11-3 and TRBJ2-1; D is unclear. This CDR3 has 13 residues. V shed 5 bases and J shed 2 bases, with 7 bases lying between them. Germline lookup yields CDR1 SGHNT and CDR2 YENEEA. The CDR3 nucleotides read TGTGCCAGCAGCCCAGATACCTACAATGAGCAGTTCTTC. It yields the protein CASSPDTYNEQFF.

The chain employs TRBV5-4 and TRBJ1-1; the D is unclear. This CDR3 spans 12 amino acids. Germline values: CDR1 SGHNT, CDR2 YYREEE (reference sequence). V dropped 3 bases and J dropped 0 bases, with 3 bases sitting between them. The CDR3 region has the DNA TGTGCCAGCAGCTCCATGAACACTGAAGCTTTCTTT. This translates into CASSSMNTEAFF.

This clone has just a few counts. The chain joins TRBV6-6 to TRBJ2-7; 8 bases match TRBD2. There are 12 residues in the CDR3. Germline trimming cut 6 bases from V and 2 bases from J; bases unmatched to any gene: 0. Germline loops: CDR1 MNHNY, CDR2 SVGAGI (reference sequence). In DNA, the CDR3 is TGTGCCAGCAGGCGGGAGGCCTACGAGCAGTACTTC. This sequence encodes CASRREAYEQYF.

V gene TRBV11-3 combines with J gene TRBJ1-1; D remains ambiguous. This CDR3 is 12 amino acids long. The V and J ends lost 5 bases and 11 bases respectively, with 15 bases between them. Germline-derived CDR1 and CDR2 are SGHNT and YENEEA. Here the CDR3 reads CASSPGSGDAFF. The CDR3 region has the DNA TGTGCCAGCAGCCCTGGTAGTGGTGACGCTTTCTTT.

In this sample, this clone turned up once. V and J are TRBV10-3 and TRBJ1-4; possibly TRBD1 for D (5 bases). V was clipped by 6 bases and J by 4 bases, with 9 bases between them. There are 13 residues in the CDR3. Germline V gene lookup returns CDR1 ENHRY and CDR2 SYGVKD. The CDR3 here is CAISLGGNEKLFF. Written as DNA, the CDR3 is TGTGCCATCAGCCTCGGGGGTAATGAAAAACTGTTTTTT.

J is TRBJ1-1 and V is TRBV5-1, with D unclear. V lost 8 bases to trimming and J lost 0 bases, with 8 bases between them. The germline V gene encodes CDR1 SGHRS and CDR2 YFSETQ. The CDR3 contains 12 residues. CDR3 amino acids: CASSTVNTEAFF. DNA of the CDR3: TGCGCCAGTAGTACAGTGAACACTGAAGCTTTCTTT.

The chain couples TRBV7-2 to TRBJ2-1, with D hard to call. The V gene lost 3 bases and the J gene lost 3 bases, with 3 bases spanning the gap. The germline V gene encodes CDR1 SGHTA and CDR2 FQGNSA. The CDR3 runs to 12 residues. CDR3 region: CASSFDYNEQFF. CDR3 DNA: TGTGCCAGCAGCTTCGACTACAATGAGCAGTTCTTC.

The rearrangement links TRBV24-1 to TRBJ2-3; possible D gene TRBD2, 5 bases. The CDR3 runs to 13 residues. The germline CDR1 and CDR2 sequences are KGHDR and SFDVKD. Trimming left V 4 bases short and J 5 bases short, with 9 bases between. The CDR3 reads CATSEWAGDTQYF. The CDR3 DNA sequence: TGTGCCACCAGTGAGTGGGCGGGAGATACGCAGTATTTT.

The chain is built from TRBV24-1 and TRBJ2-3, with D tentatively TRBD2 (5 bases). Between the trimmed V and J ends, which lost 1 base and 6 bases, there was a span of 7 bases. Germline V gives CDR1 KGHDR, CDR2 SFDVKD. The CDR3 has 13 amino acids. The DNA of the CDR3 is TGTGCCACCAGTGATTTTGGCGGGGATACGCAGTATTTT. This sequence encodes CATSDFGGDTQYF.

By sample share, this clone is medium-sized. This chain links TRBV19 with TRBJ1-1; D not resolved. Trimming left V 7 bases short and J 3 bases short, with 12 bases between. The germline V gene has CDR1 LNHDA and CDR2 SQIVND (reference sequence). The length of the CDR3 is 13 residues. DNA of the CDR3: TGTGCCAGTAAAAGACGGGAGTACACTGAAGCTTTCTTT. It encodes CASKRREYTEAFF.

V and J are TRBV11-3 and TRBJ2-1, with 7 positions matching TRBD2. The trim removed 5 bases at V and 6 bases at J, leaving 7 bases unmatched. Germline V gene sequence: CDR1 SGHNT, CDR2 YENEEA. CDR3 length: 14 residues. The CDR3 region has the DNA TGTGCCAGCAGCAGACGGGGCGGGGGCAATGAGCAGTTCTTC. Amino acid sequence: CASSRRGGGNEQFF.

V is TRBV10-3 and J is TRBJ2-2; D is uncertain. V was shortened by 3 bases and J by 7 bases, with 6 bases between the two germline ends. CDR1 is ENHRY and CDR2 is SYGVKD in the germline V gene. This CDR3 has 12 amino acids. The CDR3 is CAISDIGGELFF. The CDR3 DNA is TGTGCCATCAGTGACATTGGCGGGGAGCTGTTTTTT.